This is a list of T cell receptor beta chains from one sample in a study of response to subunit inactivated influenza vaccine. Using its own MiXCR run on the RT-PCR reads, TCRdb lists one record per CDR3 protein. The repertoire holds around 580,000 distinct CDR3 sequences, with around 15% as singletons. This specimen consisted of PBMCs from blood, obtained approximately 12 days after vaccination. The receptors stem from a man aged 50-59 years who received an inactivated influenza vaccine. Each CDR3 is given with its conserved first and last residue. The D gene is left open where the match is weak. Clone size is not always given. Where it is, it says once, few, many or a class for expanded clones.

clone_size	v_call	j_call	d_call	cdr3_aa	cdr3_nt
NA	TRBV6-5	TRBJ2-7	TRBD2	CASSFTSGGYNEQYF	TGTGCCAGCAGTTTCACTAGCGGGGGGTACAACGAGCAGTACTTC
NA	TRBV7-9	TRBJ2-2	NA	CASSGWAGNTGELFF	TGTGCCAGCAGCGGATGGGCGGGGAACACCGGGGAGCTGTTTTTT
NA	TRBV20-1	TRBJ2-5	TRBD2	CSATAGGVKTQYF	TGCAGTGCTACTGCGGGAGGGGTGAAGACCCAGTACTTC
NA	TRBV12-3/TRBV12-4	TRBJ1-4	NA	CASSFGSHEKLFF	TGTGCCAGCAGTTTTGGCAGTCATGAAAAACTGTTTTTT
NA	TRBV28	TRBJ2-2	NA	CASHTGLLPTGELFF	TGTGCCAGCCATACAGGCCTTCTACCCACCGGGGAGCTGTTTTTT
NA	TRBV10-3	TRBJ1-5	NA	CAISEQGLGNQPQHF	TGTGCCATCAGTGAGCAGGGGTTGGGCAATCAGCCCCAGCATTTT
NA	TRBV11-1	TRBJ1-2	TRBD1	CASGTGGNYGYTF	TGTGCCAGCGGGACAGGGGGCAACTATGGCTACACCTTC
few	TRBV5-1	TRBJ2-3	NA	CASSIPGYRDSGTDTQYF	TGCGCCAGCAGCATCCCGGGGTACCGGGACTCCGGCACAGATACGCAGTATTTT
NA	TRBV7-9	TRBJ2-1	TRBD2	CASHPGLGYNEQFF	TGTGCCAGTCACCCGGGACTAGGGTACAATGAGCAGTTCTTC
many	TRBV7-9	TRBJ1-6	NA	CASSRDDPAFNSPLHF	TGTGCCAGCAGCCGGGACGACCCGGCTTTTAATTCACCCCTCCACTTT
NA	TRBV10-3	TRBJ2-1	TRBD2	CAISGQTSGSFDEQFF	TGTGCCATCAGTGGGCAGACTAGCGGGAGTTTCGATGAGCAGTTCTTC
NA	TRBV10-1	TRBJ1-5	NA	CASSDGGQPQHF	TGCGCCAGCAGTGACGGTGGCCAGCCCCAGCATTTT
few	TRBV20-1	TRBJ2-3	TRBD2	CSAYTSGRTDTQYF	TGCAGTGCGTATACTAGCGGGAGAACAGATACGCAGTATTTT
few	TRBV18	TRBJ2-1	TRBD1	CASSPPGTGSYNEQFF	TGTGCCAGCTCACCACCCGGGACAGGGTCCTACAATGAGCAGTTCTTC
few	TRBV6-1	TRBJ2-3	NA	CASRRGGQANTDTQYF	TGTGCCAGCAGGAGGGGGGGACAGGCTAACACAGATACGCAGTATTTT
few	TRBV21-1	TRBJ2-7	NA	CASSDRTGIEQYF	TGTGCCAGCAGCGACCGGACAGGGATCGAGCAGTACTTC
NA	TRBV7-2	TRBJ2-1	TRBD1	CASSPRQGAAYNEQFF	TGTGCCAGCAGCCCCCGGCAGGGGGCCGCCTACAATGAGCAGTTCTTC
few	TRBV15	TRBJ1-5	NA	CATSRDRWGTVRIPQHF	TGTGCCACCAGCAGAGATCGGTGGGGGACGGTAAGAATACCCCAGCATTTT
NA	TRBV5-5	TRBJ2-6	TRBD1	CASSPRPDRAGANVLTF	TGTGCCAGCAGCCCTAGACCGGACAGGGCTGGGGCCAACGTCCTGACTTTC
NA	TRBV20-1	TRBJ2-2	NA	CSARAQGPGELFF	TGCAGTGCTAGAGCACAGGGTCCCGGGGAGCTGTTTTTT
few	TRBV12-3/TRBV12-4	TRBJ2-1	NA	CASSLGVVEDEQFF	TGTGCCAGCAGTTTAGGTGTGGTGGAGGATGAGCAGTTCTTC
NA	TRBV7-2	TRBJ2-4	TRBD1	CASSIGGQRKNIQYF	TGTGCCAGCAGCATAGGGGGACAGAGAAAAAACATTCAGTACTTC
few	TRBV7-9	TRBJ2-1	NA	CASSLDSYKQFF	TGTGCCAGCAGCTTAGACAGTTATAAGCAGTTCTTC
many	TRBV4-3	TRBJ2-7	TRBD2	CASSHGISGTAYEQYF	TGCGCCAGCAGCCATGGTATTAGCGGGACCGCCTACGAGCAGTACTTC
NA	TRBV7-9	TRBJ2-1	NA	CASSLAGRNNEQFF	TGTGCCAGCAGCTTAGCGGGGCGTAACAATGAGCAGTTCTTC
few	TRBV28	TRBJ2-5	TRBD1	CASSLFGQGEETQYF	TGTGCCAGCAGTTTATTTGGTCAGGGGGAAGAGACCCAGTACTTC
NA	TRBV7-8	TRBJ1-6	TRBD1	CASSNPRGQYSPLHF	TGTGCCAGCAGTAACCCCAGGGGGCAGTACTCACCCCTCCACTTT
many	TRBV7-9	TRBJ2-7	TRBD1	CASSPSVGRGNSYEQYF	TGTGCCAGCAGCCCAAGCGTCGGCAGGGGGAACTCCTACGAGCAGTACTTC
few	TRBV27	TRBJ2-7	TRBD2	CASRPGGGNHEQYF	TGTGCCAGCAGACCCGGGGGGGGTAACCACGAGCAGTACTTC
NA	TRBV20-1	TRBJ1-2	NA	CSEVRGDYGYTF	TGCAGTGAGGTCCGGGGGGACTATGGCTACACCTTC
NA	TRBV10-3	TRBJ2-3	TRBD2	CAIRQLADHTDTQYF	TGTGCCATCAGACAACTAGCGGACCACACAGATACGCAGTATTTT
few	TRBV6-5	TRBJ1-3	NA	CASNSVERGNTIYF	TGTGCCAGCAATTCGGTTGAGCGGGGAAACACCATATATTTT
NA	TRBV4-3	TRBJ2-1	TRBD2	CASSQDEGGENEQFF	TGCGCCAGCAGCCAAGATGAGGGAGGGGAGAATGAGCAGTTCTTC
few	TRBV7-2	TRBJ2-4	NA	CASSPGPLLAKNIQYF	TGTGCCAGCAGCCCTGGGCCGCTACTAGCCAAAAACATTCAGTACTTC
once	TRBV20-1	TRBJ1-6	NA	CSARDGGGWASPLHF	TGCAGTGCTAGAGATGGCGGGGGATGGGCTTCACCCCTCCACTTT
NA	TRBV28	TRBJ2-4	TRBD2	CASRLPTSGRAFKNIQYF	TGTGCCAGCAGATTGCCGACTAGCGGGAGAGCCTTCAAAAACATTCAGTACTTC
few	TRBV12-3/TRBV12-4	TRBJ2-1	TRBD1	CASSSRQGGPQFF	TGTGCCAGCAGTTCCCGACAGGGGGGGCCCCAGTTCTTC
many	TRBV11-2	TRBJ2-7	NA	CASSLGPMAAYEQYF	TGTGCCAGCAGCTTAGGTCCTATGGCGGCCTACGAGCAGTACTTC
NA	TRBV6-1	TRBJ1-1	TRBD1	CASWRTGVGAFF	TGTGCCAGCTGGAGAACAGGGGTAGGGGCTTTCTTT
few	TRBV4-1	TRBJ2-5	TRBD1	CASSQDRPDRGETQYF	TGCGCCAGCTCACAAGATCGTCCGGACAGGGGGGAGACCCAGTACTTC
few	TRBV18	TRBJ1-5	NA	CASSQGTSNQPQHF	TGTGCCAGCTCACAGGGGACTAGCAATCAGCCCCAGCATTTT
NA	TRBV2	TRBJ1-1	NA	CASSDRGYTEAFF	TGTGCCAGCAGTGACAGGGGTTACACTGAAGCTTTCTTT
NA	TRBV20-1	TRBJ2-1	TRBD2	CSAHPGLAGGDNEQFF	TGCAGTGCCCATCCGGGACTAGCGGGGGGAGACAATGAGCAGTTCTTC
NA	TRBV5-1	TRBJ1-4	TRBD1	CASSPDRGHEKLFF	TGCGCCAGCAGCCCGGACAGGGGGCATGAAAAACTGTTTTTT
NA	TRBV24-1	TRBJ2-5	TRBD2	CATSATGTSRETQYF	TGTGCCACCAGTGCGACCGGGACTAGTCGGGAGACCCAGTACTTC